These 31 T cell receptor beta chains were sequenced from one sample in a study of shared clonotypes between healthy human individuals. Produced via immunoSEQ multiplex PCR; TCRdb's table is partial and in-frame only. Counted here are some 530,000 clones, 60% to 80% occurring once; the ten biggest clones make up around 12%. The material sequenced was PBMCs. The receptor set was obtained from a woman between 40 and 55 years old in good health. Some clones in this sample may be carry-over from other donors' samples.

The chain couples TRBV5-4 to TRBJ2-7; TRBD1 matches 9 bases. V lost 2 bases and J lost 5; bases outside the gene matches: 8. The CDR3 is 15 residues long. CDR1 is SGHNT, CDR2 YYREEE, per germline (reference sequence). The CDR3 loop reads CASSFPGTGLNEQYF. The CDR3 DNA follows: TGTGCCAGCAGCTTCCCCGGGACAGGGCTAAACGAGCAGTACTTC. The variable domain in full, with the rest retrieved from reference TRBV5-4 and TRBJ2-7, is ETGVTQSPTHLIKTRGQQVTLRCSSQSGHNTVSWYQQALGQGPQFIFQYYREEENGRGNFPPRFSGLQFPNYSSELNVNALELDDSALYLCASSFPGTGLNEQYFGPGTRLTVT.

This clone appeared once. The V gene is TRBV14, the J gene TRBJ2-2, with D perhaps matching TRBD2 (5 bases). V was shortened by 1 base and J by 7 bases, with 10 bases between the two germline ends. This CDR3 region has 14 residues. Germline lookup yields CDR1 SGHDN and CDR2 FVKESK. The CDR3 bases are TGTGCCAGCAGCCAAGTCGGGGTAGTCGGGGAGCTGTTTTTT. Translation: CASSQVGVVGELFF.

The gene calls are TRBV5-4 and TRBJ1-2; weak D call: TRBD1 (5 bases). Germline V CDR1 and CDR2: SGHNT, YYREEE (reference sequence). This CDR3 region has 16 residues. V was trimmed by 0 bases and J by 4 bases, leaving 16 bases between them. The CDR3 protein is CASSLAGPGRGYGYTF. The CDR3 DNA reads as TGTGCCAGCAGCTTGGCGGGGCCAGGCCGGGGCTATGGCTACACCTTC.

The chain has TRBV19 and TRBJ1-5; D is undetermined. The CDR3 totals 14 residues. The germline CDR1 and CDR2 sequences are LNHDA and SQIVND (reference sequence). V shed 4 bases and J shed 0 bases, with 7 bases lying between them. CDR3 bases: TGTGCCAGTAGTAAAGGCTCTAGCAATCAGCCCCAGCATTTT. Residues: CASSKGSSNQPQHF.

The genes are TRBV19 and TRBJ1-2, with TRBD1 matching 7 bases. The V gene end was trimmed by 0 bases and the J gene end by 6 bases; junction bases not matched to a gene: 7. Germline assignment: CDR1 LNHDA and CDR2 SQIVND (reference sequence). There are 15 residues in the CDR3. This CDR3 reads CASSIDRQGVDGYTF. The CDR3 coding sequence is TGTGCCAGTAGTATAGATCGACAGGGTGTCGATGGCTACACCTTC.

The J gene is TRBJ1-2, the V gene TRBV28, with unresolved D. The germline V gene encodes CDR1 MDHEN and CDR2 SYDVKM. This CDR3 has 14 amino acids. Trimming removed 3 bases from V and 0 bases from J, with 8 bases in between. This chain's CDR3 is CASSFVGANYGYTF. The CDR3 region has the DNA TGTGCCAGCAGTTTTGTTGGCGCTAACTATGGCTACACCTTC.

The chain recombines TRBV25-1 with TRBJ2-1; D gene ambiguous. Trimming cost V 8 bases and J 3 bases, with 8 bases left between them. The CDR3 is made up of 12 amino acids. Germline CDR1 and CDR2: MGHDK and SYGVNS. DNA of the CDR3: TGTGCCAGCGTTGGTTTCTACAATGAGCAGTTCTTC. Translated, it gives CASVGFYNEQFF.

The chain carries TRBV7-8 and TRBJ2-3; the D call may be TRBD1 or TRBD2 (5 bases each). Trimming removed 5 bases at V and 0 bases at J, with 15 bases between. The CDR3 runs to 16 residues. The germline V gene has CDR1 SGHVS and CDR2 FQNEAQ. This chain's CDR3 is CASSVGTLSSTDTQYF. The DNA for the CDR3 is TGTGCCAGCAGCGTCGGGACCCTTTCCAGCACAGATACGCAGTATTTT.

V gene TRBV9 combines with J gene TRBJ2-7; D call uncertain. Germline lookup yields CDR1 SGDLS and CDR2 YYNGEE. Trimming took 2 bases from V and 5 from J, leaving 14 bases between them. The CDR3 contains 14 residues. The CDR3: CASSVQDGPHEQYF. The CDR3 nucleotides read TGTGCCAGCAGCGTTCAGGACGGTCCCCACGAGCAGTACTTC.

As regards this clone: The sample holds other DNA sequences that translate to the same CDR3. The V gene is TRBV28, the J gene TRBJ1-1; D unresolved. Germline CDR1 reads MDHEN; CDR2 reads SYDVKM. CDR3 length: 11 amino acids. Deletions cut 4 bases from V and 6 bases from J, with 6 bases between. The CDR3 is CASSSASEAFF. CDR3 nucleotides: TGTGCCAGCAGTTCAGCCTCTGAAGCTTTCTTT.

This chain connects TRBV23-1 to TRBJ2-7; TRBD2 matches at 9 bases. TRBV23-1 is an open reading frame, and its role is uncertain. J lost 2 bases, V lost 0 bases, and 11 bases had no gene match. This CDR3 spans 18 amino acids. In nucleotides, the CDR3 is TGCGCCAGCAGTCAATCCCCTAGCGGGGAATTGGGGACCTACGAGCAGTACTTC. The encoded protein is CASSQSPSGELGTYEQYF.

Regarding this clone: This likely reflects a read error, since a far larger clone is one base away. Other nucleotide sequences in the sample specify the same CDR3. The chain joins TRBV30 to TRBJ1-1; the D gene is possibly TRBD1 (6 bases). Germline V gene lookup returns CDR1 GTSNPN and CDR2 SVGIG (reference sequence). With 5 bases removed from V and 6 bases from J, the gap between germline ends came to 19 bases. The CDR3 sequence is 14 residues long. DNA of the CDR3: TGTGCCTGGGATAACACTGGGGGGGCCCCTGAAGCTTTCTTT. Its translation is CAWDNTGGAPEAFF.

Remarks on this clone: Possible read error: a much larger clone is one base away. The chain employs TRBV7-2 and TRBJ2-3; perhaps TRBD2 as D (6 bases). Germline V gene data show CDR1 as SGHTA and CDR2 as FQGNSA. This CDR3 spans 13 amino acids. V shed 5 bases and J shed 1 base, with 7 bases lying between them. The CDR3: CASSRRGTDTQYF. For the CDR3, the DNA is TGTGCCAGCAGCCGGAGGGGCACAGATACGCAGTATTTT.

The chain uses TRBV5-1 and TRBJ2-2, with TRBD2 matching over 9 bases. Germline loops: CDR1 SGHRS, CDR2 YFSETQ. The CDR3 is made up of 15 amino acids. With 4 bases clipped from V and 4 bases from J, the junction kept 5 bases outside the gene matches. CDR3 region: CASSPTSGVTGELFF. The CDR3 DNA sequence: TGCGCCAGCAGCCCGACTAGCGGAGTCACCGGGGAGCTGTTTTTT.

The table lists this clone with a few counts. The J gene is TRBJ2-3, the V gene TRBV19; D remains ambiguous. There are 16 residues in the CDR3. Trimming stripped 0 bases from V and 1 base from J, with 11 bases between. Germline loops: CDR1 LNHDA, CDR2 SQIVND (reference sequence). DNA for the CDR3: TGTGCCAGTAGTATAGATCCTAGAGCCGGCACAGATACGCAGTATTTT. Its translation: CASSIDPRAGTDTQYF.

This chain joins TRBV4-1 and TRBJ1-2; D is unclear. There are 17 residues in the CDR3. V was cut by 0 bases and J by 8 bases, with 22 bases left in between. The germline gives CDR1 MGHRA, CDR2 YSYEKL. This chain's CDR3 is CASSQDPITAQRWGYTF. Here the CDR3 DNA reads TGCGCCAGCAGCCAAGACCCGATCACAGCCCAACGGTGGGGCTACACCTTC.

This clone has just a few counts. This chain links TRBV25-1 with TRBJ2-5; D ambiguous. The J call could be wrong; TRBJ2-7 is a better fit for the DNA end. Germline V gives CDR1 MGHDK, CDR2 SYGVNS. CDR3 length: 14 amino acids. The CDR3 DNA is TGTGCCAGCAGTGAAGGCAGGCCCCCCTACGAGCAGTACTTC. Amino acids: CASSEGRPPYEQYF.

The genes are TRBV5-1 and TRBJ2-5; 7 bases are shared with TRBD2. CDR3 length: 14 residues. The germline V gene encodes CDR1 SGHRS and CDR2 YFSETQ. Unmatched junction bases numbered 5, after V lost 5 bases and J lost 1 base. DNA for the CDR3: TGCGCCAGCAGTCCTCCTAGCGGCCAAGAGACCCAGTACTTC. Its protein is CASSPPSGQETQYF. Drawing the rest from reference TRBV5-1 and TRBJ2-5, the complete variable domain is KAGVTQTPRYLIKTRGQQVTLSCSPISGHRSVSWYQQTPGQGLQFLFEYFSETQRNKGNFPGRFSGRQFSNSRSEMNVSTLELGDSALYLCASSPPSGQETQYFGPGTRLLVL.

This clone has a handful of counts. Here the CDR3 omits its conserved ending phenylalanine or tryptophan, so a read error is the likely source. The DNA is left out, because the CDR3 cannot be placed on it with certainty; the CDR3 is given as TCRdb lists it. The chain uses TRBV3-2 and TRBJ1-5. TRBV3-2 is a pseudogene. The CDR3 spans 9 residues, counting both ends. CDR3 loop: CASSQQLRI.

V usage is TRBV19 and J usage is TRBJ2-7, with 11 bases fitting TRBD2. The CDR3 contains 12 residues. Germline trimming cut 6 bases from V and 6 bases from J; bases unmatched to any gene: 1. Germline V gives CDR1 LNHDA, CDR2 SQIVND (reference sequence). In DNA, the CDR3 is TGTGCCAGTAGCGGACTAGCGGGCGAGCAGTACTTC. Amino acids: CASSGLAGEQYF.

The gene calls are TRBV18 and TRBJ2-7; 7 positions match TRBD1. Germline V gene sequence: CDR1 KGHSH, CDR2 LQKENI. The CDR3 has 16 residues. V lost 3 bases, J lost 5 bases, and 13 bases stayed unmatched. CDR3 protein: CASSPWTGGSGHEQYF. For the CDR3, the DNA is TGTGCCAGCTCACCTTGGACAGGTGGAAGTGGCCACGAGCAGTACTTC.

The chain uses TRBV18 and TRBJ2-5; the match to TRBD2 covers 8 bases. The CDR3 contains 14 residues. Germline values: CDR1 KGHSH, CDR2 LQKENI. Trimming cost V 3 bases and J 7 bases; bases outside gene matches: 7. This CDR3 reads CASSPISGTGTQYF. DNA for the CDR3: TGTGCCAGCTCACCGATTAGCGGGACGGGGACCCAGTACTTC.

The chain links TRBV5-1 to TRBJ1-3; no definite D call. The germline V gene encodes CDR1 SGHRS and CDR2 YFSETQ. CDR3 size: 13 residues. V dropped 4 bases and J dropped 0 bases, with 5 bases sitting between them. The CDR3 loop is CASSIHSGNTIYF. In DNA, the CDR3 is TGCGCCAGCAGCATCCACTCTGGAAACACCATATATTTT.

The gene calls are TRBV5-1 and TRBJ2-7, with a tentative D call TRBD2 (7 bases). Per the germline V gene, CDR1 is SGHRS and CDR2 is YFSETQ. Trimming shortened V by 3 bases and J by 2 bases, and 12 bases separated the two germline ends. The CDR3 sequence is 14 residues long. CDR3 nucleotides: TGCGCCAGCAGCTGGGAGGGGGACACCTACGAGCAGTACTTC. Its protein product is CASSWEGDTYEQYF.

This clone was counted a few times. The chain links TRBV7-2 to TRBJ2-2, with 12 bases matching TRBD2. V lost 5 bases, J lost 5 bases, and 15 bases stayed unmatched. Germline CDR1 and CDR2: SGHTA and FQGNSA. The CDR3 is 19 amino acids. The DNA of the CDR3 is TGTGCCAGCAGCCACCAGGGACTAGCGGGCGCCACGGGGACCGGGGAGCTGTTTTTT. The encoded protein is CASSHQGLAGATGTGELFF. Drawing the rest from reference TRBV7-2 and TRBJ2-2, the complete variable domain is GAGVSQSPSNKVTEKGKDVELRCDPISGHTALYWYRQSLGQGLEFLIYFQGNSAPDKSGLPSDRFSAERTGGSVSTLTIQRTQQEDSAVYLCASSHQGLAGATGTGELFFGEGSRLTVL.

V gene TRBV5-1 combines with J gene TRBJ2-2; no firm D call. Germline V gene lookup returns CDR1 SGHRS and CDR2 YFSETQ. CDR3 length: 12 residues. V was cut by 1 base and J by 7 bases, with 5 bases left in between. CDR3 protein: CASSLSVGELFF. The CDR3 nucleotides are TGCGCCAGCAGCTTGTCTGTCGGGGAGCTGTTTTTT.

V and J are TRBV11-1 and TRBJ2-7, with TRBD1 matching 9 bases. The CDR3 spans 16 residues. Germline assignment: CDR1 SGHAT and CDR2 FQDESV (reference sequence). J lost 1 base, V lost 4 bases, and 8 bases had no gene match. CDR3 DNA sequence: TGTGCCAGCAGCTCCGAAAAGGACAGGGGATCCTACGAGCAGTACTTC. Protein product: CASSSEKDRGSYEQYF.

The V and J genes are TRBV5-1 and TRBJ2-3; 7 nucleotides match TRBD2. Unmatched junction bases numbered 10, after V lost 4 bases and J lost 2 bases. The V gene's germline CDR1 is SGHRS and CDR2 YFSETQ. The CDR3 consists of 16 residues. The CDR3 protein is CASSAQPTSATDTQYF. Here the CDR3 DNA reads TGCGCCAGCAGCGCCCAGCCTACTAGCGCCACAGATACGCAGTATTTT.

The chain has TRBV11-2 and TRBJ2-7; 13 bases map to TRBD2. V dropped 5 bases and J dropped 2; count of bases not matched to a gene: 6. Germline loops: CDR1 SGHAT, CDR2 FQNNGV. CDR3 length: 16 residues. In DNA, the CDR3 is TGTGCCAGCAGCCTCACCGGGACTAGCGGGACCTACGAGCAGTACTTC. This codes for CASSLTGTSGTYEQYF.

As for this clone: The sample has other DNA sequences that encode this CDR3 too. The genes are TRBV5-1 and TRBJ2-1; perhaps TRBD2 as D (5 bases). Germline V CDR1 and CDR2: SGHRS, YFSETQ. Trimming removed 0 bases from V and 0 bases from J, with 10 bases in between. The CDR3 is 16 amino acids. CDR3 bases: TGCGCCAGCAGCTTGGCGGGGTTGAGCTCCTACAATGAGCAGTTCTTC. Translation: CASSLAGLSSYNEQFF.

The genes are TRBV29-1 and TRBJ2-3; D call uncertain. This CDR3 contains 12 residues. Looked up from germline, CDR1 is SQVTM and CDR2 is ANQGSEA. Deletions cut 6 bases from V and 0 bases from J, with 7 bases between. Here the CDR3 reads CSVGSSTDTQYF. As DNA, the CDR3 is TGCAGCGTGGGCTCTAGCACAGATACGCAGTATTTT.